Following are 8 T cell receptor beta chains from one sample sequenced in a study of regulatory T cells in long-lasting Graves disease. HTBI primers from iRepertoire and Arm-PCR of CDR3 regions yielded the TCR beta libraries. Via MiXCR, TCRdb re-called the multiplex PCR reads, giving one row per CDR3 protein. The sample includes roughly 430,000 distinct CDR3 sequences, approximately 16% of them seen just once. Time point noted: newly diagnosed GD, antithyroid drugs for less than 3 months. Generation of the TCR library employed RNA extracted from PBMCs. This sample was also put to use in a study of T cells in Graves' hyperthyroidism and ophthalmopathy.

This specimen was peripheral blood mononuclear cells (PBMCs), taken at new diagnosis, from a patient treated with antithyroid drugs. The receptor source for this set is a woman in her thirties with Graves disease.

In its sample, this clonotype was seen many times. The chain has TRBV12-3 or TRBV12-4 and TRBJ2-7; D may be TRBD2 (7 bases). This CDR3 is built from 15 residues. Trimming took off 3 bases at V and 5 bases at J, with 17 bases between the two ends. CDR3 sequence (DNA): TGTGCCAGCAGTTTGGGGGCGGGAGCGGCGGACGAGCAGTACTTC. Amino acids: CASSLGAGAADEQYF.

This clonotype was counted ten times or more. The rearrangement links TRBV6-5 to TRBJ1-1, with D possibly matching TRBD1 (5 bases). Germline loops: CDR1 MNHEY, CDR2 SVGAGI. This CDR3 is built from 15 residues. V was clipped by 4 bases and J by 5 bases, with 17 bases between them. For the CDR3, the DNA is TGTGCCAGCAGTTTCCCCGGCCGGGGGGGAACTGAAGCTTTCTTT. Amino acids: CASSFPGRGGTEAFF.

In its sample, this clonotype was seen a few times. This sequence joins TRBV25-1 and TRBJ2-1, with 8 bases matching TRBD2. J lost 3 bases, V lost 4 bases, and 2 bases had no gene match. This CDR3 is 14 amino acids long. From germline, CDR1 is MGHDK and CDR2 SYGVNS. The CDR3 DNA reads TGTGCCAGCAGTGCAAGCGGGAGCTACAATGAGCAGTTCTTC. This encodes CASSASGSYNEQFF.

Note on this clonotype: A read error may explain this, as a much larger clone is one base away. This rearrangement joins TRBV20-1 to TRBJ1-1, with D possibly being TRBD1 (6 bases). Germline V gene data show CDR1 as DFQATT and CDR2 as SNEGSKA (reference sequence). The CDR3 is 13 residues long. The DNA of the CDR3 is TGCAGTGCTAGAGTCAGGGGAAGGGGCGAAGCTTACTTT. Protein: CSARVRGRGEAYF.

This sequence joins TRBV19 and TRBJ1-1; D is possibly TRBD1 (5 bases). V lost 3 bases and J lost 10, with 15 bases in between. The CDR3 loop spans 13 amino acids. Germline assignment: CDR1 LNHDA and CDR2 SQIVND (reference sequence). In DNA form, the CDR3 reads TGTGCCAGTAGTATGGAGGACACGCGGGGAGCTTTCTTT. This codes for CASSMEDTRGAFF.

There are a few counts of this clonotype. CDR3 region: CSLPRSGSAYEQYF. CDR3 DNA: TGCAGTCTCCCCCGGAGCGGGAGTGCATACGAGCAGTACTTC. V and J are TRBV20-1 and TRBJ2-7; 8 bases agree with TRBD2. The CDR3 has 14 residues. After removal of 8 bases from V and 4 bases from J, the junction contained 13 bases not matched to a gene. In germline, CDR1 is DFQATT, CDR2 SNEGSKA (reference sequence).

In its sample, this clonotype was seen a few times. The J gene is TRBJ2-2, the V gene TRBV10-1, with D tentatively TRBD1 or TRBD2 (5 bases each). Germline CDR1 reads WNHNN; CDR2 reads SYGVQD (reference sequence). Trimming removed 2 bases at V and 4 bases at J, with 14 bases between. The CDR3 has 16 amino acids. The chain's CDR3 is CASSERPGPSTGELFF. In DNA form, the CDR3 reads TGCGCCAGCAGTGAGCGACCGGGACCCAGCACCGGGGAGCTGTTTTTT.

This clonotype was picked up many times. V gene TRBV28 combines with J gene TRBJ2-3, with 7 nucleotides matching TRBD1. CDR3 length: 12 amino acids. CDR1 is MDHEN and CDR2 is SYDVKM in the germline V gene. Unmatched junction bases numbered 2, after V lost 4 bases and J lost 7 bases. The CDR3 coding sequence is TGTGCCAGCAGTTCGGGACAGTATACGCAGTATTTT. Translated: CASSSGQYTQYF.